Listed here are 22 T cell receptor beta chains from one sample, sequenced in a study of human versus mouse CDR3 diversity and MHC coevolution. Produced via immunoSEQ multiplex PCR; TCRdb's table is partial and in-frame only. The table lists around 59,000 clones, about 94% of them singletons, with 18% in the top ten. The source material was naive CD4+ T cells from blood. As to subset: CD45RO-negative CD62L-positive naive CD4 T cells. Receptor source: a person aged 55 to 75 in good health.

V gene TRBV9 combines with J gene TRBJ1-3; D ambiguous. V shed 3 bases and J shed 1 base, with 8 bases lying between them. The CDR3 spans 14 residues. The germline CDR1 and CDR2 sequences are SGDLS and YYNGEE. This CDR3 is CASSAIASGNTIYF. The CDR3 DNA reads TGTGCCAGCAGCGCCATAGCGTCTGGAAACACCATATATTTT.

V gene TRBV11-3 combines with J gene TRBJ2-2, with 7 bases aligning to TRBD2. The CDR3 has 16 amino acids. The junction had 4 bases not matched to a gene; V was cut back by 0 bases and J by 3 bases. Germline values: CDR1 SGHNT, CDR2 YENEEA. This CDR3 is CASSLDGRTYTGELFF. CDR3 DNA: TGTGCCAGCAGCTTAGACGGGAGGACGTACACCGGGGAGCTGTTTTTT. The full variable domain, completed using reference TRBV11-3 and TRBJ2-2, is EAGVVQSPRYKIIEKKQPVAFWCNPISGHNTLYWYLQNLGQGPELLIRYENEEAVDDSQLPKDRFSAERLKGVDSTLKIQPAELGDSAVYLCASSLDGRTYTGELFFGEGSRLTVL.

The V call is TRBV4-2, the J call TRBJ2-4; no reliable D call. CDR1 is LGHNA and CDR2 is YNFKEQ in the germline V gene. V was trimmed by 0 bases and J by 3 bases, leaving 9 bases between them. This CDR3 contains 15 residues. This CDR3 is CASSQDAGFKNIQYF. The CDR3 DNA is TGTGCCAGCAGCCAAGATGCCGGGTTCAAAAACATTCAGTACTTC.

The chain joins TRBV16 to TRBJ2-5; 9 nucleotides align to TRBD1. There are 15 residues in the CDR3. Germline lookup yields CDR1 KGHSY and CDR2 FQNENV. V dropped 4 bases and J dropped 7; count of bases not matched to a gene: 10. The CDR3 sequence is CASSPPGQGFGTQYF. CDR3 nucleotides: TGTGCCAGCAGCCCCCCGGGACAGGGCTTCGGGACCCAGTACTTC. Variable domain in full (rest from reference TRBV16 and TRBJ2-5): GEEVAQTPKHLVRGEGQKAKLYCAPIKGHSYVFWYQQVLKNEFKFLISFQNENVFDETGMPKERFSAKCLPNSPCSLEIQATKLEDSAVYFCASSPPGQGFGTQYFGPGTRLLVL.

The chain uses TRBV9 and TRBJ1-2, with D possibly matching TRBD1 (5 bases). Germline V gives CDR1 SGDLS, CDR2 YYNGEE. Trimming took 3 bases from V and 0 from J, leaving 6 bases between them. The CDR3 is 13 amino acids. In nucleotides, the CDR3 is TGTGCCAGCAGCGCGACAGCTAACTATGGCTACACCTTC. Its translation: CASSATANYGYTF.

The rearrangement joins TRBV23-1 to TRBJ1-2; 9 nucleotides agree with TRBD1. TRBV23-1 is an open reading frame whose function is uncertain. The CDR3 length is 15 residues. The V and J ends lost 3 bases and 8 bases, in that order; junction bases with no gene match: 10. CDR3 DNA sequence: TGCGCCAGCAGTCATTTGGGACAGGGCGTTCGCGGCTACACCTTC. Translated, it gives CASSHLGQGVRGYTF.

The chain combines TRBV5-1 with TRBJ2-2; a weak D match, TRBD1 (5 bases). Germline-derived CDR1 and CDR2 are SGHRS and YFSETQ. The CDR3 totals 14 residues. Trimming removed 3 bases at V and 6 bases at J, with 12 bases between. The CDR3: CASSWAGSSGELFF. CDR3 nucleotide sequence: TGCGCCAGCAGCTGGGCAGGGTCATCCGGGGAGCTGTTTTTT.

The J gene is TRBJ1-3, the V gene TRBV11-3; weak D call: TRBD1 (6 bases). Germline CDR1 reads SGHNT; CDR2 reads YENEEA. The CDR3 contains 15 residues. V lost 4 bases, J lost 0 bases, and 10 bases lay in between. The CDR3 protein is CASSSRTDSGNTIYF. The CDR3 nucleotides read TGTGCCAGCAGCTCACGGACAGACTCTGGAAACACCATATATTTT.

The CDR3 is CASRLQVYTDTQYF. CDR3 nucleotide sequence: TGTGCCAGCAGATTACAGGTATACACAGATACGCAGTATTTT. The chain links TRBV6-1 to TRBJ2-3; perhaps TRBD1 as D (5 bases). V was clipped by 6 bases and J by 2 bases, with 12 bases between them. The CDR3 runs to 14 residues. Germline V gives CDR1 MNHNS, CDR2 SASEGT.

The chain couples TRBV6-5 to TRBJ1-6; 7 bases are shared with TRBD1. The CDR3 contains 14 residues. The V gene's germline CDR1 is MNHEY and CDR2 SVGAGI. J lost 7 bases, V lost 6 bases, and 6 bases had no gene match. The CDR3 is CASRMGQRNSPLHF. As DNA, the CDR3 is TGTGCCAGCAGAATGGGACAGAGGAATTCACCCCTCCACTTT.

This chain links TRBV15 with TRBJ1-2; D possibly corresponds to TRBD1 (6 bases). The CDR3 contains 16 residues. V lost 0 bases and J lost 0, with 11 bases in between. CDR1 is LNHNV, CDR2 YYDKDF, per germline (reference sequence). DNA for the CDR3: TGTGCCACCAGCAGAGATCTGGCAGGGGCTAACTATGGCTACACCTTC. Residues: CATSRDLAGANYGYTF.

This sequence joins TRBV2 and TRBJ2-1; 8 bases match TRBD2. Germline-derived CDR1 and CDR2 are SNHLY and FYNNEI. The CDR3 is made up of 14 amino acids. J lost 6 bases, V lost 7 bases, and 8 bases had no gene match. The CDR3 spells CASKQSGGSNEQFF. The CDR3 nucleotides are TGTGCCAGCAAACAATCGGGAGGGAGCAATGAGCAGTTCTTC.

The V call is TRBV19, the J call TRBJ2-5, with 7 positions matching TRBD1. CDR1 and CDR2 from the germline V gene are LNHDA and SQIVND (reference sequence). The CDR3 is 14 residues long. Germline trimming cut 4 bases from V and 5 bases from J; bases unmatched to any gene: 7. CDR3 DNA sequence: TGTGCCAGTAGTAGGGGACAGCCACCCGAGACCCAGTACTTC. This codes for CASSRGQPPETQYF.

The chain has TRBV18 and TRBJ1-1; the D is unclear. Per germline, CDR1 KGHSH and CDR2 LQKENI. This CDR3 comprises 14 residues. V dropped 5 bases and J dropped 1 base, with 11 bases sitting between them. CDR3 DNA: TGTGCCAGCTCATCCTCGGAGTCGAACACTGAAGCTTTCTTT. The encoded protein is CASSSSESNTEAFF.

The chain combines TRBV11-3 with TRBJ2-3, with TRBD2 matching 9 bases. Germline lookup yields CDR1 SGHNT and CDR2 YENEEA. V lost 5 bases and J lost 4; bases outside the gene matches: 4. CDR3 size: 14 residues. CDR3 in amino acids: CASSPGLASDTQYF. CDR3 nucleotide sequence: TGTGCCAGCAGCCCCGGACTAGCGTCAGATACGCAGTATTTT.

This clone was detected a few times. Written as DNA, the CDR3 is TGTGCCACCTCAACCCAGGGAAACACTGAAGCTTTCTTT. It yields the protein CATSTQGNTEAFF. V gene TRBV19 combines with J gene TRBJ1-1, with TRBD1 as a possible D gene (5 bases). V was trimmed by 10 bases and J by 2 bases, leaving 14 bases between them. Germline V gene sequence: CDR1 LNHDA, CDR2 SQIVND (reference sequence). This CDR3 is built from 13 residues.

The chain employs TRBV25-1 and TRBJ2-5; a possible D gene is TRBD1 (5 bases). The end of the DNA is better explained by TRBJ2-7, so the J call may be wrong. This CDR3 has 14 residues. Germline V gives CDR1 MGHDK, CDR2 SYGVNS. CDR3 sequence (DNA): TGTGCCAGCAGTGAAGGCAGGGCCCCCTACGAGCAGTACTTC. Its translation is CASSEGRAPYEQYF.

The chain recombines TRBV9 with TRBJ2-5, with a weak D call TRBD1 (5 bases). Germline V gene data show CDR1 as SGDLS and CDR2 as YYNGEE. The CDR3 loop spans 14 amino acids. Trimming shortened V by 2 bases and J by 3 bases, and 11 bases separated the two germline ends. CDR3 in amino acids: CASSVFQGEETQYF. The CDR3 DNA reads as TGTGCCAGCAGCGTCTTCCAGGGCGAAGAGACCCAGTACTTC.

The V gene is TRBV11-3, the J gene TRBJ2-1; 9 bases agree with TRBD1. J was trimmed by 0 bases and V by 5 bases; bases with no gene match: 5. Germline V gives CDR1 SGHNT, CDR2 YENEEA. The CDR3 covers 16 residues. DNA of the CDR3: TGTGCCAGCAGCCGAGGACAGGGGATCTCCTACAATGAGCAGTTCTTC. The encoded protein is CASSRGQGISYNEQFF.

This clone has only one observation. The gene calls are TRBV5-4 and TRBJ2-1; maybe TRBD2 (6 bases). The length of the CDR3 is 13 residues. CDR1 is SGHNT, CDR2 YYREEE, per germline (reference sequence). The V end lost 2 bases, the J end lost 11 bases, and 14 bases lay between the germline ends. The CDR3 DNA reads as TGTGCCAGCAGCTTAGGAGGGGAAGGGCAGCAGTTCTTC. It codes for CASSLGGEGQQFF.

The genes are TRBV25-1 and TRBJ2-1; TRBD2 matches at 16 bases. V lost 6 bases to trimming and J lost 3 bases; unmatched junction nucleotides: 2. The CDR3 extends over 16 amino acids. The germline gives CDR1 MGHDK, CDR2 SYGVNS. CDR3 bases: TGTGCCAGCAGGGGACTAGCGGGAGGGAACTACAATGAGCAGTTCTTC. Protein: CASRGLAGGNYNEQFF.

The chain links TRBV10-1 to TRBJ2-3; D may be TRBD2 (5 bases). From germline, CDR1 is WNHNN and CDR2 SYGVQD (reference sequence). Trimming left V 2 bases short and J 2 bases short, with 11 bases between. This CDR3 is 15 amino acids long. The CDR3: CASSETLGYTDTQYF. The CDR3 DNA sequence: TGCGCCAGCAGTGAGACACTAGGATACACAGATACGCAGTATTTT.